The 18 T cell receptor beta chains in this list originate from one sample, sequenced in a study of OX40 agonist ivuxolimab in advanced cancers. Measured with immunoSEQ multiplex PCR; TCRdb has only the in-frame clones, and not every one. The sample lists fewer than 90,000 clones; 65% to 90% were seen once. This sample comprised CD4+ or CD8+ T cells sorted from blood, obtained in a trial of the OX40 agonist ivuxolimab. These TCRs come from an adult with an advanced solid tumor such as melanoma, head and neck, liver or kidney cancer.

This chain connects TRBV27 to TRBJ2-7, with D perhaps matching TRBD1 or TRBD2 (6 bases each). The CDR3 covers 14 residues. Trimming took off 6 bases at V and 4 bases at J, with 16 bases between the two ends. CDR1 is MNHEY, CDR2 SMNVEV, per germline (reference sequence). The DNA of the CDR3 is TGTGCCAGCAGATACGGGGGCGTCGGGTACGAGCAGTACTTC. Protein sequence: CASRYGGVGYEQYF.

The genes are TRBV11-1 and TRBJ2-7; a possible D gene is TRBD2 (6 bases). CDR1 and CDR2 from the germline V gene are SGHAT and FQDESV (reference sequence). V was cut by 6 bases and J by 2 bases, with 17 bases left in between. The CDR3 totals 15 residues. Here the CDR3 reads CASSQRGTLTYEQYF. The DNA of the CDR3 is TGTGCCAGCAGTCAGCGCGGGACGTTAACCTACGAGCAGTACTTC.

This chain joins TRBV7-2 and TRBJ1-2; TRBD1 is a possible D gene (6 bases). The germline V gene encodes CDR1 SGHTA and CDR2 FQGNSA. The CDR3 runs 14 residues. The V and J ends lost 5 bases and 0 bases respectively, with 10 bases between them. The CDR3 is CASSQDSANYGYTF. The CDR3 nucleotides read TGTGCCAGCAGCCAGGACAGCGCTAACTATGGCTACACCTTC.

This chain joins TRBV7-2 and TRBJ1-5; 8 nucleotides align to TRBD1. Germline V CDR1 and CDR2: SGHTA, FQGNSA. With V trimmed by 4 bases and J by 2 bases, 10 bases remained unmatched. CDR3 length equals 17 residues. Written as DNA, the CDR3 is TGTGCCAGCAGCTCTCGGGCAGGGGGCGATGGCAATCAGCCCCAGCATTTT. Translation: CASSSRAGGDGNQPQHF. Combining the CDR3 with reference TRBV7-2 and TRBJ1-5 gives the whole variable domain GAGVSQSPSNKVTEKGKDVELRCDPISGHTALYWYRQSLGQGLEFLIYFQGNSAPDKSGLPSDRFSAERTGGSVSTLTIQRTQQEDSAVYLCASSSRAGGDGNQPQHFGDGTRLSIL.

This rearrangement joins TRBV4-3 to TRBJ1-1; D is unclear. V lost 4 bases, J lost 1 base, and 13 bases lay in between. Germline lookup yields CDR1 LGHNA and CDR2 YSLEER. The CDR3 is 15 amino acids. The CDR3 reads CASSPQKQSNTEAFF. CDR3 DNA: TGCGCCAGCAGCCCCCAAAAACAGTCGAACACTGAAGCTTTCTTT.

Details on this clone: One junction end does not reproduce the germline sequence, and a read error may be involved. The chain recombines TRBV7-2 with TRBJ1-2; the D gene is possibly TRBD1 (6 bases). There are 9 residues in the CDR3. Germline V gene sequence: CDR1 SGHTA, CDR2 FQGNSA. DNA of the CDR3: TGTGCCAGCAGCCAGAACAGGGATTTC. Its protein is CASSQNRDF.

The rearrangement uses TRBV2 and TRBJ1-1; weak D call: TRBD1 (5 bases). Trimming took off 8 bases at V and 12 bases at J, with 28 bases between the two ends. Germline V gene sequence: CDR1 SNHLY, CDR2 FYNNEI. CDR3 length: 15 amino acids. This CDR3 reads CASDKGLLPSLGTFF. The CDR3 DNA reads as TGTGCCAGCGATAAGGGGCTCCTCCCCAGTTTAGGAACTTTCTTT.

CDR3 sequence: CASSFWGAGGAVEAFF. The CDR3 DNA follows: TGTGCCAGCAGCTTTTGGGGGGCAGGGGGCGCGGTTGAAGCTTTCTTT. The genes are TRBV7-2 and TRBJ1-1; TRBD1 matches 8 bases. The J segment lost 7 bases and the V segment lost 3 bases, leaving 13 bases of the junction unmatched. CDR3 length equals 16 residues. Germline V lookup: CDR1 SGHTA, CDR2 FQGNSA.

The J gene is TRBJ2-1, the V gene TRBV12-5; the D is unclear. The CDR3 is 11 amino acids. Between the trimmed V and J ends, which lost 2 bases and 4 bases, there was a span of 0 bases. The germline V gene has CDR1 LGHNT and CDR2 FRNRAP. The CDR3 region has the DNA TGTGCTAGTGGTTTGTACAATGAGCAGTTCTTC. Amino acids: CASGLYNEQFF. Filled out from reference TRBV12-5 and TRBJ2-1, the complete variable domain reads DARVTQTPRHKVTEMGQEVTMRCQPILGHNTVFWYRQTMMQGLELLAYFRNRAPLDDSGMPKDRFSAEMPDATLATLKIQPSEPRDSAVYFCASGLYNEQFFGPGTRLTVL.

This chain uses TRBV7-2 with TRBJ1-5; 7 bases agree with TRBD1. From germline, CDR1 is SGHTA and CDR2 FQGNSA. The ends lost 1 base at V and 2 bases at J; junction bases unmatched: 11. The CDR3 contains 18 residues. CDR3 residues: CASSLVGAGGVGNQPQHF. The CDR3 DNA follows: TGTGCCAGCAGCTTAGTGGGGGCAGGGGGAGTCGGCAATCAGCCCCAGCATTTT. The full variable domain, completed using reference TRBV7-2 and TRBJ1-5, is GAGVSQSPSNKVTEKGKDVELRCDPISGHTALYWYRQSLGQGLEFLIYFQGNSAPDKSGLPSDRFSAERTGGSVSTLTIQRTQQEDSAVYLCASSLVGAGGVGNQPQHFGDGTRLSIL.

V gene TRBV30 combines with J gene TRBJ1-5; weak D call: TRBD1 (5 bases). Trimming shortened V by 0 bases and J by 9 bases, and 18 bases separated the two germline ends. CDR3 size: 15 residues. Per the germline V gene, CDR1 is GTSNPN and CDR2 is SVGIG (reference sequence). The CDR3 sequence: CAWSVQGRGLSPQHF. CDR3 DNA: TGTGCCTGGAGTGTACAAGGGAGGGGATTATCGCCCCAGCATTTT.

This rearrangement joins TRBV11-2 to TRBJ2-1; either TRBD1 or TRBD2 may supply D (5 bases each). Trimming pared 0 bases from V and 10 bases from J, leaving 7 bases between. There are 12 residues in the CDR3. CDR1 and CDR2 (germline): SGHAT, FQNNGV. CDR3 nucleotide sequence: TGTGCCAGCAGCTTAGATTGGGGGGAGCAGTTCTTC. Protein sequence: CASSLDWGEQFF.

V and J are TRBV6-5 and TRBJ1-1, with 9 bases that match TRBD1. Unmatched junction bases numbered 10, after V lost 6 bases and J lost 5 bases. CDR3 length equals 15 residues. Germline CDR1 is MNHEY and CDR2 is SVGAGI. The CDR3 here is CASSQPGQGQTEAFF. As DNA, the CDR3 is TGTGCCAGCAGCCAACCGGGACAGGGTCAAACTGAAGCTTTCTTT.

CDR3 sequence (DNA): TGTGCCTGGAGTCCCAAGATTAAATACGAGCAGTACTTC. Encoded protein: CAWSPKIKYEQYF. The gene calls are TRBV30 and TRBJ2-7, with unresolved D. The CDR3 runs to 13 residues. In germline, CDR1 is GTSNPN, CDR2 SVGIG (reference sequence). The germline V and J ends were trimmed by 2 bases and 4 bases, with 12 bases remaining between them.

The chain links TRBV2 to TRBJ2-7, with D unclear. The CDR3 has 16 residues. V was trimmed by 4 bases and J by 0 bases, leaving 16 bases between them. CDR1 is SNHLY and CDR2 is FYNNEI in the germline V gene. CDR3 residues: CASSVGGVRSSYEQYF. In nucleotides, the CDR3 is TGTGCCAGCAGTGTAGGTGGGGTAAGGAGCTCCTACGAGCAGTACTTC.

This rearrangement joins TRBV15 to TRBJ1-4; TRBD1 is a possible D gene (5 bases). CDR3 size: 16 residues. In germline, CDR1 is LNHNV, CDR2 YYDKDF (reference sequence). Trimming took off 1 base at V and 8 bases at J, with 17 bases between the two ends. The chain's CDR3 is CATSRAIGAPGEKLFF. DNA of the CDR3: TGTGCCACCAGCAGAGCGATTGGGGCCCCTGGGGAAAAACTGTTTTTT. Full variable domain (rest looked up from reference TRBV15 and TRBJ1-4): DAMVIQNPRYQVTQFGKPVTLSCSQTLNHNVMYWYQQKSSQAPKLLFHYYDKDFNNEADTPDNFQSRRPNTSFCFLDIRSPGLGDTAMYLCATSRAIGAPGEKLFFGSGTQLSVL.

The rearrangement links TRBV7-2 to TRBJ2-7, with 9 bases that match TRBD1. The V and J ends lost 7 bases and 4 bases, in that order; junction bases with no gene match: 11. CDR3 length: 15 residues. Per the germline V gene, CDR1 is SGHTA and CDR2 is FQGNSA. CDR3 protein: CASKAQQGAIYEQYF. The CDR3 DNA reads as TGTGCCAGCAAAGCACAACAGGGGGCAATATACGAGCAGTACTTC. The entire variable domain, with the rest obtained from reference TRBV7-2 and TRBJ2-7, is as follows: GAGVSQSPSNKVTEKGKDVELRCDPISGHTALYWYRQSLGQGLEFLIYFQGNSAPDKSGLPSDRFSAERTGGSVSTLTIQRTQQEDSAVYLCASKAQQGAIYEQYFGPGTRLTVT.

The gene calls are TRBV19 and TRBJ2-4; D remains ambiguous. V was clipped by 3 bases and J by 5 bases, with 11 bases between them. The CDR3 contains 14 residues. CDR1 LNHDA and CDR2 SQIVND come from the germline V gene (reference sequence). The CDR3 DNA reads TGTGCCAGTAGTATTGGCGAGTACGAAAACATTCAGTACTTC. Encoded protein: CASSIGEYENIQYF.